This T cell receptor beta chain was sequenced during a study of T cell responses to AZD1222 COVID-19 vaccine. Study-level findings and limits: Among the donors, most were white British and more were female, and clonal diversity was possibly underestimated. Among those given AZD1222, only five or six were seropositive at baseline. Spike-specific TCRs gained breadth and depth after people received two AZD1222 doses.

The CDR3 totals 16 residues. The germline CDR1 and CDR2 sequences are MNHEY and SVGAGI. J gave up 4 bases and V 0 bases, and 5 bases lay outside the gene matches. In regard to this clone: Its antigen is as yet unknown.

Samples with a second dose at about 4 or about 12 weeks were pooled together. Repertoires were generated with immunoSEQ multiplex PCR, while TCRdb's copy carries only in-frame clones and drops some. The repertoire has about 270,000 clones, 94% of them found once; the top ten carry 0.5% to 0.65%. The chain employs TRBV6-5 and TRBJ2-7; TRBD2 aligns across 11 bases. The sequence derives from an adult who received the AZD1222 COVID-19 vaccine. This specimen consisted of peripheral blood, obtained 28 days after the second AZD1222 dose. The CDR3 is CASSYSVLAGAYEQYF. The DNA of the CDR3 is TGTGCCAGCAGTTACTCCGTACTAGCGGGAGCTTACGAGCAGTACTTC.